Listed here is a single T cell receptor beta chain. Distinct nucleotide sequences in the sample also encode this CDR3. These data belong to a study of blood T cell repertoires in COVID-19. Data came from immunoSEQ multiplex PCR; TCRdb stores just in-frame clones and leaves some out. This table has 300,000 or so clones, 80% to 90% appearing once. Clinical histories supplied by participants themselves formed the basis of cohort assignment. CDR3 length: 14 amino acids. Deletions cut 0 bases from V and 1 base from J, with 6 bases between. Germline V gives CDR1 LGHNA, CDR2 YNFKEQ. The chain links TRBV4-2 to TRBJ1-1; D perhaps matches TRBD1 (6 bases). This TCR derives from a woman aged 40 to 55 with acute COVID-19. The specimen sequenced was PBMCs or T cells enriched from blood (not recorded which). CDR3 sequence (DNA): TGTGCCAGCAGCCAAGAAGGGGGGAACACTGAAGCTTTCTTT. Translation gives CASSQEGGNTEAFF.